This TCR beta chain was sequenced for a study of cytomegalovirus exposure and HLA in healthy donors. Study-level information: The same platform used for the approximately 670 first-cohort repertoires was also used for the 130 or so validation repertoires, as a later analysis reported.

Germline V gene lookup returns CDR1 LGHNA and CDR2 YNFKEQ. V gave up 6 bases and J gave up 4 bases, with 20 bases separating them. This CDR3 has 16 residues. Produced via immunoSEQ multiplex PCR; TCRdb's table is partial and in-frame only. Of 90,000 to 120,000 clones in the sample, approximately 96% are singletons; the top ten hold 0.67%. This clone was counted once. The antigen remains unidentified. Study-wide findings and caveats: Reportedly, cytomegalovirus status was diagnosed with high sensitivity and specificity.

The source material was PBMCs. J is TRBJ2-3 and V is TRBV4-2; weak D call: TRBD2 (6 bases). The source is a woman younger than 30 in good health and CMV-seronegative. The CDR3 sequence is CASSLPGGLGPDTQYF. CDR3 sequence (DNA): TGTGCCAGCAGTCTGCCCGGGGGACTGGGGCCAGATACGCAGTATTTT.